The 15 T cell receptor beta chains below were found in one sample sequenced in a study of regulatory T cells in long-lasting Graves disease. Noted time point: persistent/refractory GD, antithyroid drugs over 5 years with positive TRAb. Researchers made the TCR library from RNA that was extracted from PBMCs. Library construction for TCR beta used iRepertoire HTBI primers and Arm-PCR of CDR3 regions. TCRdb re-called the multiplex PCR reads through MiXCR, storing one row per CDR3 protein. The sample has some 340,000 distinct CDR3 sequences; less than 30% are singletons. The sample was peripheral blood mononuclear cells (PBMCs), taken when the disease was refractory, from a patient treated with antithyroid drugs. The source is a woman aged 40 to 49 with Graves disease.

On this clonotype: This likely stems from a read error, as it lies one base from a far larger clone. CDR3 bases: TGTGCCAGCAGTCCCTTCTATGGGGGGGGGAACGAGCAGTTCTTC. This codes for CASSPFYGGGNEQFF. The chain has TRBV28 and TRBJ2-1, with TRBD2 matching 7 bases. The CDR3 extends over 15 amino acids. V lost 5 bases to trimming and J lost 10 bases; unmatched junction nucleotides: 14. Germline lookup yields CDR1 MDHEN and CDR2 SYDVKM.

The chain carries TRBV24-1 and TRBJ2-4; TRBD1 aligns across 9 bases. Germline trimming cut 2 bases from V and 7 bases from J; bases unmatched to any gene: 5. CDR3 length: 15 residues. The germline gives CDR1 KGHDR, CDR2 SFDVKD. Written as DNA, the CDR3 is TGTGCCACCAGTGATTCCGGGACAGGGAAGAACATTCAGTACTTC. Protein product: CATSDSGTGKNIQYF.

This chain uses TRBV7-9 with TRBJ2-6; D is unclear. The V end was cut by 8 bases, the J end by 0 bases, with 5 bases between. Per germline, CDR1 SEHNR and CDR2 FQNEAQ (reference sequence). CDR3 length: 13 amino acids. CDR3 loop: CASLVSGANVLTF. CDR3 nucleotide sequence: TGTGCCAGCCTTGTCTCTGGGGCCAACGTCCTGACTTTC.

The chain is built from TRBV7-9 and TRBJ2-7; 7 bases match TRBD2. This CDR3 is 14 amino acids long. V shed 4 bases and J 3 bases; nucleotides not matched to a gene: 6. Germline V lookup: CDR1 SEHNR, CDR2 FQNEAQ (reference sequence). CDR3: CASSYQGGVYEQYF. In DNA form, the CDR3 reads TGTGCCAGCAGCTATCAGGGAGGGGTCTACGAGCAGTACTTC. Drawing the rest from reference TRBV7-9 and TRBJ2-7, the complete variable domain is DTGVSQNPRHKITKRGQNVTFRCDPISEHNRLYWYRQTLGQGPEFLTYFQNEAQLEKSRLLSDRFSAERPKGSFSTLEIQRTEQGDSAMYLCASSYQGGVYEQYFGPGTRLTVT.

As regards this clonotype: A read error may account for a junction end that differs from germline. This chain joins TRBV7-2 and TRBJ1-6; possibly TRBD1 for D (6 bases). The germline CDR1 and CDR2 sequences are SGHTA and FQGNSA. The CDR3 contains 16 residues. CDR3 sequence: CASSLGQGPYSSPLHF. CDR3 nucleotides: TGTGCCAGCAGCTTAGGCCAGGGGCCCTATAGTTCACCCCTCCACTTT.

The rearrangement links TRBV5-1 to TRBJ2-1, with no clear D. Between the trimmed V and J ends, which lost 4 bases and 3 bases, there was a span of 14 bases. Germline lookup yields CDR1 SGHRS and CDR2 YFSETQ. CDR3 length: 15 residues. CDR3 nucleotide sequence: TGCGCCAGCAGCCGTGAGACCATAGTCTACAATGAGCAGTTCTTC. It yields the protein CASSRETIVYNEQFF.

The J gene is TRBJ2-2, the V gene TRBV7-6; 8 bases line up with TRBD1. This CDR3 is built from 21 residues. Germline values: CDR1 SGHVS, CDR2 FNYEAQ. The trim removed 6 bases at V and 0 bases at J, leaving 21 bases unmatched. For the CDR3, the DNA is TGTGCCAGCAGTCGCCTCCGTTTTGGGACAGGCCGATATACGAACACCGGGGAGCTGTTTTTT. Translation: CASSRLRFGTGRYTNTGELFF.

This clonotype has ten or more counts. The chain links TRBV28 to TRBJ1-5; D remains unclear. V shed 3 bases and J shed 7 bases, with 25 bases lying between them. The CDR3 is made up of 18 amino acids. Germline loops: CDR1 MDHEN, CDR2 SYDVKM. CDR3 DNA sequence: TGTGCCAGCAGTTTCCGTTCTTGGGTGATGGTACGGCAGCAGCCCCAGCATTTT. The encoded protein is CASSFRSWVMVRQQPQHF.

This clonotype showed up many times. V usage is TRBV20-1 and J usage is TRBJ1-1; D remains unclear. The CDR3 is 12 amino acids. V was shortened by 5 bases and J by 1 base, with 8 bases between the two germline ends. Germline values: CDR1 DFQATT, CDR2 SNEGSKA (reference sequence). The CDR3 here is CSAQTQNTEAFF. The CDR3 DNA sequence: TGCAGTGCTCAGACACAGAACACTGAAGCTTTCTTT.

V gene TRBV4-1 combines with J gene TRBJ1-4, with 7 bases lining up with TRBD1. Per the germline V gene, CDR1 is MGHRA and CDR2 is YSYEKL. This CDR3 spans 14 amino acids. V gave up 6 bases and J gave up 8 bases; unmatched junction bases: 9. The DNA of the CDR3 is TGCGCCAGCAGTTTCCCAGGGGGACCGGAAAAACTGTTTTTT. As protein: CASSFPGGPEKLFF.

At least ten counts were recorded for this clonotype. The chain has TRBV28 and TRBJ2-7; 7 bases are shared with TRBD1. J was trimmed by 4 bases and V by 2 bases; bases with no gene match: 11. CDR1 MDHEN and CDR2 SYDVKM come from the germline V gene. The CDR3 consists of 16 residues. The CDR3 nucleotides read TGTGCCAGCAGTTTAGCGTACGGGACAGCTAAATACGAGCAGTACTTC. Its translation is CASSLAYGTAKYEQYF.

This clonotype was recorded many times. This chain links TRBV28 with TRBJ1-5; D possibly corresponds to TRBD1 (5 bases). The CDR3 runs to 17 residues. V lost 2 bases to trimming and J lost 2 bases, with 16 bases between them. Germline CDR1 reads MDHEN; CDR2 reads SYDVKM. The CDR3 sequence: CASSLPPVGEGNQPQHF. CDR3 nucleotides: TGTGCCAGCAGTTTACCTCCCGTAGGGGAGGGCAATCAGCCCCAGCATTTT.

Ten or more counts support this clonotype. The rearrangement uses TRBV7-2 and TRBJ1-2; D is unresolved. Trimming removed 8 bases from V and 2 bases from J, with 12 bases in between. The germline V gene encodes CDR1 SGHTA and CDR2 FQGNSA. This CDR3 is built from 13 residues. The CDR3 spells CASRKSGNYGYTF. CDR3 coding DNA: TGTGCCAGCCGAAAATCGGGGAACTATGGCTACACCTTC.

This clonotype has at least ten counts. The chain carries TRBV28 and TRBJ2-1; D is undetermined. Trimming took off 5 bases at V and 4 bases at J, with 9 bases between the two ends. CDR3 length: 13 residues. Germline loops: CDR1 MDHEN, CDR2 SYDVKM. The chain's CDR3 is CASSPTPYNEQFF. In DNA, the CDR3 is TGTGCCAGCAGTCCTACGCCGTACAATGAGCAGTTCTTC.

This clonotype occurred many times. The chain employs TRBV5-1 and TRBJ2-5, with a possible D match to TRBD2 (5 bases). Between the trimmed V and J ends, which lost 4 bases and 5 bases, there was a span of 15 bases. This CDR3 region has 14 residues. CDR1 and CDR2 from the germline V gene are SGHRS and YFSETQ. CDR3 DNA sequence: TGCGCCAGCAGCGCCCCCCGGGGAAGGGAGACCCAGTACTTC. This encodes CASSAPRGRETQYF. Looking up the rest from reference TRBV5-1 and TRBJ2-5 gives the full variable domain: KAGVTQTPRYLIKTRGQQVTLSCSPISGHRSVSWYQQTPGQGLQFLFEYFSETQRNKGNFPGRFSGRQFSNSRSEMNVSTLELGDSALYLCASSAPRGRETQYFGPGTRLLVL.